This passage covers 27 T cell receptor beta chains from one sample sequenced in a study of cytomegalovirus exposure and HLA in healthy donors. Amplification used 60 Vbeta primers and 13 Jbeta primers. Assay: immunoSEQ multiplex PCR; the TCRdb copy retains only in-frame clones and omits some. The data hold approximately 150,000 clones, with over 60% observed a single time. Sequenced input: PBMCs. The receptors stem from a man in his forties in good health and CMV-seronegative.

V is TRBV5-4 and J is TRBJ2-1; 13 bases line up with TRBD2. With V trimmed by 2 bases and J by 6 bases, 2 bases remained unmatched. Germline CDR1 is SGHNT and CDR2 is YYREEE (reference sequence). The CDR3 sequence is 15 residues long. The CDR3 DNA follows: TGTGCCAGCAGCTTACGACTAGCGGGAGGCAATGAGCAGTTCTTC. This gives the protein CASSLRLAGGNEQFF.

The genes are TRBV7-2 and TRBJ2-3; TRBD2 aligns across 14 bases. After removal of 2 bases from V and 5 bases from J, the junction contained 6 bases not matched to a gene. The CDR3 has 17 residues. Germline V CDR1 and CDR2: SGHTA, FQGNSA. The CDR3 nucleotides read TGTGCCAGCAGCTTAAGACTAGCGGGGGGGTCGGGAGATACGCAGTATTTT. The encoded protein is CASSLRLAGGSGDTQYF.

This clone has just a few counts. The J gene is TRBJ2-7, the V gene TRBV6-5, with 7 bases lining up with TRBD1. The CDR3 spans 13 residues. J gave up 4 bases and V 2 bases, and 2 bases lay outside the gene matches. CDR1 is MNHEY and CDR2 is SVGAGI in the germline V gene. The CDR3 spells CASSYRDSYEQYF. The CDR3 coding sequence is TGTGCCAGCAGTTACCGGGACAGTTACGAGCAGTACTTC.

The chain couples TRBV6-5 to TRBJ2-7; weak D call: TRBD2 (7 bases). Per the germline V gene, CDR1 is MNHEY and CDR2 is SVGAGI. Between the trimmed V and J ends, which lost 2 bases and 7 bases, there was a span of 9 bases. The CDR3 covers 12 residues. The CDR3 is CASSYAGAEQYF. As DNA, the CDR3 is TGTGCCAGCAGTTACGCGGGGGCAGAGCAGTACTTC.

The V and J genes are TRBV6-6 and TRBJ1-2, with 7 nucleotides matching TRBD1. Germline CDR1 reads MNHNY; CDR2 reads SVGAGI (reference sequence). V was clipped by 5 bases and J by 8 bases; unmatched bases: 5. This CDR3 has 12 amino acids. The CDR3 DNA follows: TGTGCCAGCAGTATCCAGGGGGACGGCTACACCTTC. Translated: CASSIQGDGYTF.

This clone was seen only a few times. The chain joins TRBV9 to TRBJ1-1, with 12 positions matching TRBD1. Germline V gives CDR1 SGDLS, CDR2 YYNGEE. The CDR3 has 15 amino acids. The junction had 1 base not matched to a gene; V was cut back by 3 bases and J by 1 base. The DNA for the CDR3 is TGTGCCAGCAGCGCGGGACAGGGGGCGAACACTGAAGCTTTCTTT. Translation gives CASSAGQGANTEAFF.

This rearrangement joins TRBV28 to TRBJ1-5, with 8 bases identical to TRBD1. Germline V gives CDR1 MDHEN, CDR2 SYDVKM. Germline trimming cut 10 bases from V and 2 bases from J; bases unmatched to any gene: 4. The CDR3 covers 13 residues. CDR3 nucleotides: TGTGCCAATCAGGGGGCAGGCAATCAGCCCCAGCATTTT. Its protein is CANQGAGNQPQHF.

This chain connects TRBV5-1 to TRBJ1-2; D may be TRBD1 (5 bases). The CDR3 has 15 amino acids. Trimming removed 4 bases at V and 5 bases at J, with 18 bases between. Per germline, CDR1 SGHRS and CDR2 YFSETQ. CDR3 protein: CASSPQAGLAYGYTF. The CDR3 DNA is TGCGCCAGCAGCCCTCAGGCGGGACTCGCATATGGCTACACCTTC.

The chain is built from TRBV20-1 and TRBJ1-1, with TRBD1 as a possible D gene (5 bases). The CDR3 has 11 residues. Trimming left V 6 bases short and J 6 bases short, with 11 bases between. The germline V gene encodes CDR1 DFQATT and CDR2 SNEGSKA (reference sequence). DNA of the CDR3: TGCAGTGCAAATTTAGGGGCTGAAGCTTTCTTT. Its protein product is CSANLGAEAFF.

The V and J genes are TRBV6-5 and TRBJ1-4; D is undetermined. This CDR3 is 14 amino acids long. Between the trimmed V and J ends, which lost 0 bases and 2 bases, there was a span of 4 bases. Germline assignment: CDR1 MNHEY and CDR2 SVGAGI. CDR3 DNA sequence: TGTGCCAGCAGTTACTCGAGGACTAATGAAAAACTGTTTTTT. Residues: CASSYSRTNEKLFF.

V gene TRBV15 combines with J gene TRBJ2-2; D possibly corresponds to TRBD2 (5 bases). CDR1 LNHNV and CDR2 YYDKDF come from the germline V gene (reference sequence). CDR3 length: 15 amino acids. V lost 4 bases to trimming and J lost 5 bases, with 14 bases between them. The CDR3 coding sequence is TGTGCCACCAGCAACGGAAGGAGGTCTACCGGGGAGCTGTTTTTT. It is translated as CATSNGRRSTGELFF.

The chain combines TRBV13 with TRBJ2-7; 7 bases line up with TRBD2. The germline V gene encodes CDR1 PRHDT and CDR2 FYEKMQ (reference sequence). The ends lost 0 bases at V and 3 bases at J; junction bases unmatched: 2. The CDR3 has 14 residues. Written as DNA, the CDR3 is TGTGCCAGCAGCTTAGGTTCTAGCGGCTACGAGCAGTACTTC. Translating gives CASSLGSSGYEQYF.

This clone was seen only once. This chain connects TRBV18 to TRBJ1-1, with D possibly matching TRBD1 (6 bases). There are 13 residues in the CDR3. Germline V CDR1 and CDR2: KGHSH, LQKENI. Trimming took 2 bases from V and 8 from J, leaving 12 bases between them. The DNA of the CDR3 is TGTGCCAGCTCACCAGTCGAACAGGGAGAAGCTTTCTTT. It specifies CASSPVEQGEAFF.

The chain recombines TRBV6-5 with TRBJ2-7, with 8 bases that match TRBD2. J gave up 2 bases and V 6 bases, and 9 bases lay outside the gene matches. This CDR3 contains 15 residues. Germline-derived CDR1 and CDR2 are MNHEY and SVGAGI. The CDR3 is CASSLDAGGPYEQYF. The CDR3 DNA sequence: TGTGCCAGCAGCCTAGACGCGGGGGGACCCTACGAGCAGTACTTC.

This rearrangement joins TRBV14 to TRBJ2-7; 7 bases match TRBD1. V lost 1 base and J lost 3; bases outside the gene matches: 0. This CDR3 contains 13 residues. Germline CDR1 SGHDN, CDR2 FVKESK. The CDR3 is CASSQGTGYEQYF. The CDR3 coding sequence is TGTGCCAGCAGCCAAGGGACAGGCTACGAGCAGTACTTC.

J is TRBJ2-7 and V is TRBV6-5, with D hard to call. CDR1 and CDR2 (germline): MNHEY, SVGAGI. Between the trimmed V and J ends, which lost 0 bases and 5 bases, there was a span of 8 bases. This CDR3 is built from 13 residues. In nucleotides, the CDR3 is TGTGCCAGCAGTTACTCTCAGGTTAACGAGCAGTACTTC. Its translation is CASSYSQVNEQYF.

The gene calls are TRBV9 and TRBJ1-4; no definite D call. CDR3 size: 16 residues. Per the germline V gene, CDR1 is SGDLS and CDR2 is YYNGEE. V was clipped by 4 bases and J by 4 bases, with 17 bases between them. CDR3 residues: CASSLTGTLVNEKLFF. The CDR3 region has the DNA TGTGCCAGCAGCCTCACCGGTACCCTCGTTAATGAAAAACTGTTTTTT.

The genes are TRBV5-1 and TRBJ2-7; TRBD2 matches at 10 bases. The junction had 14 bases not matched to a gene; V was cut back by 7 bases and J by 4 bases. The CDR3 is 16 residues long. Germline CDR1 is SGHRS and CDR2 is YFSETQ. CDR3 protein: CASSRGSGRAAYEQYF. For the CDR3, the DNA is TGCGCCAGCTCGAGAGGCAGCGGGAGGGCCGCGTACGAGCAGTACTTC.

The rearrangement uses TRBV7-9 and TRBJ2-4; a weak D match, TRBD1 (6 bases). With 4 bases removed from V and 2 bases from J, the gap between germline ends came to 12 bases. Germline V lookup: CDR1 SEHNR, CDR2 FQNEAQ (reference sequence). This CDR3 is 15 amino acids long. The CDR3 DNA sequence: TGTGCCAGCAGCTACTTTACAGGGACCAAAAACATTCAGTACTTC. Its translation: CASSYFTGTKNIQYF.

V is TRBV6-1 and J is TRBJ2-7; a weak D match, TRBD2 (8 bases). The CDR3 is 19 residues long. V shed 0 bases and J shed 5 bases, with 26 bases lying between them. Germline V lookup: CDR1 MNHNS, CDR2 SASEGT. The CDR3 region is CASSEATGPGTRGKDEQYF. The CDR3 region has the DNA TGTGCCAGCAGTGAAGCGACAGGGCCCGGGACTAGGGGGAAGGACGAGCAGTACTTC.

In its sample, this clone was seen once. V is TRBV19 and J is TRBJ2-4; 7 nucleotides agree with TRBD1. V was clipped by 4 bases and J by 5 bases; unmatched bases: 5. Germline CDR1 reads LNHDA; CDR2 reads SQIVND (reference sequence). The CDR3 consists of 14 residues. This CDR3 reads CASSSRQGENIQYF. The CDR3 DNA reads TGTGCCAGTAGTAGCCGACAGGGTGAAAACATTCAGTACTTC. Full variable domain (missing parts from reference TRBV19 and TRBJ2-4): DGGITQSPKYLFRKEGQNVTLSCEQNLNHDAMYWYRQDPGQGLRLIYYSQIVNDFQKGDIAEGYSVSREKKESFPLTVTSAQKNPTAFYLCASSSRQGENIQYFGAGTRLSVL.

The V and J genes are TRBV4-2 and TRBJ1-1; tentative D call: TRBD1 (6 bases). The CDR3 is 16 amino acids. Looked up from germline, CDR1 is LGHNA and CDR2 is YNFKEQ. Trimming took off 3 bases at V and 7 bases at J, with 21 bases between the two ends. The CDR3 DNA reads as TGTGCCAGCAGCCAGGACATAGGGACATTAATTGATGAAGCTTTCTTT. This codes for CASSQDIGTLIDEAFF.

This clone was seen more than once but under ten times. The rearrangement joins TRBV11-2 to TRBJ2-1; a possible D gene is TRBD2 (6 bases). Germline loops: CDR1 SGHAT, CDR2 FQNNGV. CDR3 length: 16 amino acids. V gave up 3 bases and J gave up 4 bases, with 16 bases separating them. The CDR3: CASSLQPGVYYNEQFF. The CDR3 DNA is TGTGCCAGCAGCTTGCAACCGGGAGTGTATTACAATGAGCAGTTCTTC.

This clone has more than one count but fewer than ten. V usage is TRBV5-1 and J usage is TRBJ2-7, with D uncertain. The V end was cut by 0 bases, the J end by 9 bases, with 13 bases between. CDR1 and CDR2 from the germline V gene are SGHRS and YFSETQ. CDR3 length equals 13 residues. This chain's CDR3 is CASSLVPPHGQYF. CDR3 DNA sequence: TGCGCCAGCAGCTTGGTGCCGCCCCACGGGCAGTACTTC.

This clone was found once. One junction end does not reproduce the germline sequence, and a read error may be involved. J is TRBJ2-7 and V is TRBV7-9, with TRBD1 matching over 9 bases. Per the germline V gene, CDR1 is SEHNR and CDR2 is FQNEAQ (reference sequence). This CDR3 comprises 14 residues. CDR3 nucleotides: TGTTCCAGCAGCTCTCAGGGACAGGGCTACGAGCAGTACTTC. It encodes CSSSSQGQGYEQYF.

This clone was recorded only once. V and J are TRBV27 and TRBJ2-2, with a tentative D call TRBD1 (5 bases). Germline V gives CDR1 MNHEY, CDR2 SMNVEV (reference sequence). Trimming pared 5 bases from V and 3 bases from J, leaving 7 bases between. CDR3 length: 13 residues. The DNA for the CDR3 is TGTGCCAGCAGTACAGGAGACACCGGGGAGCTGTTTTTT. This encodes CASSTGDTGELFF.

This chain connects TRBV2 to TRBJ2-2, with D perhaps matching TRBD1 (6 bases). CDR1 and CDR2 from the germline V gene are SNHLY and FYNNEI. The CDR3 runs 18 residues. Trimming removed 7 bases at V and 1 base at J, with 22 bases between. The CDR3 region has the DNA TGTGCCAGCACGGACTCACATGGGGGCGCCTTGAACACCGGGGAGCTGTTTTTT. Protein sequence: CASTDSHGGALNTGELFF.